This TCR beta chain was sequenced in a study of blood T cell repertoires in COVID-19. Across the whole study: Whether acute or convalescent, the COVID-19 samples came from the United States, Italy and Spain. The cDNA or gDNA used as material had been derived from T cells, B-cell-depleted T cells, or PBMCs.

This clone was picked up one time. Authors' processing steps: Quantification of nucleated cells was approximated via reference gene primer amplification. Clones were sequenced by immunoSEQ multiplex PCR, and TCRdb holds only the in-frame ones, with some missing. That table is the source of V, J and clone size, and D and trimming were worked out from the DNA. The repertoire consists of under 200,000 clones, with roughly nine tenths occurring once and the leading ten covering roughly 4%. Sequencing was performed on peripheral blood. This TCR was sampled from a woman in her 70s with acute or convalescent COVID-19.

The CDR3 DNA reads as TGTGCCAGCAGCGGAGACGGCTACTATGGCTACACCTTC. Its protein is CASSGDGYYGYTF. The chain links TRBV5-4 to TRBJ1-2, with D unclear. This CDR3 region has 13 residues. CDR1 is SGHNT and CDR2 is YYREEE in the germline V gene (reference sequence). Trimming cost V 4 bases and J 3 bases, with 10 bases left between them.